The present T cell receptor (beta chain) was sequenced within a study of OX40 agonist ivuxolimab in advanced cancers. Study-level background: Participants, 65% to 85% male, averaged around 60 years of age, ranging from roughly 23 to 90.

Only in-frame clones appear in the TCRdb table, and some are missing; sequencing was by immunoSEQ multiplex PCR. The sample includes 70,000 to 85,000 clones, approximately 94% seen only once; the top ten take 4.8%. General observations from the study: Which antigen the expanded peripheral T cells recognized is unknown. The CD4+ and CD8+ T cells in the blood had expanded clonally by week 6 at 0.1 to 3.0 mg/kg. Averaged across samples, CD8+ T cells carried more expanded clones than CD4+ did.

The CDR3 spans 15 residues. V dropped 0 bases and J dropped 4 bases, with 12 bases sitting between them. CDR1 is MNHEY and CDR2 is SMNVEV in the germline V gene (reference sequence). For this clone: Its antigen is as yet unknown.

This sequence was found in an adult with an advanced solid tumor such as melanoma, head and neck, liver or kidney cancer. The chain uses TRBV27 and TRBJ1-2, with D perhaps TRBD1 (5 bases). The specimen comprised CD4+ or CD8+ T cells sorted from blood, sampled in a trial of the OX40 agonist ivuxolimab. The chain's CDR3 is CASSLSAGGLYGYTF. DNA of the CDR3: TGTGCCAGCAGTTTATCCGCCGGGGGTCTCTATGGCTACACCTTC.